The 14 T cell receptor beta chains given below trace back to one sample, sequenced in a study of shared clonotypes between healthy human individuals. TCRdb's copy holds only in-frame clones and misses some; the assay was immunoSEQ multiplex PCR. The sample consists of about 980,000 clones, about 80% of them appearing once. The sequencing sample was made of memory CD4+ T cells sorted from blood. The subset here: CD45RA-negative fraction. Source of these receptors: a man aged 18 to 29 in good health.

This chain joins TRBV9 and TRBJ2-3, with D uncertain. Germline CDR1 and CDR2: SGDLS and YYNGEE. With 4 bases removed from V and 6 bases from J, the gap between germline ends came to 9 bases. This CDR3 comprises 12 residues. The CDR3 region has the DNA TGTGCCAGCAGCCCCTTTGCGGATACGCAGTATTTT. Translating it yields CASSPFADTQYF. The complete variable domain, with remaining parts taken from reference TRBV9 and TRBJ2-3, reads DSGVTQTPKHLITATGQRVTLRCSPRSGDLSVYWYQQSLDQGLQFLIQYYNGEERAKGNILERFSAQQFPDLHSELNLSSLELGDSALYFCASSPFADTQYFGPGTRLTVL.

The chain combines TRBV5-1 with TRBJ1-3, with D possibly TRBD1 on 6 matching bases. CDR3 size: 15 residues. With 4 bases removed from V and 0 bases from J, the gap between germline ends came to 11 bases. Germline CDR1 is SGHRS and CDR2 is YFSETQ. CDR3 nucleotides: TGCGCCAGCAGCCCGGACAGCCACTCTGGAAACACCATATATTTT. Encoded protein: CASSPDSHSGNTIYF.

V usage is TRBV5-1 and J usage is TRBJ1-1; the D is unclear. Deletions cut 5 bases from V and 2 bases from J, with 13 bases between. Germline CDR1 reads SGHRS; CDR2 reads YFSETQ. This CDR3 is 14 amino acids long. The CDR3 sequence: CASRRHQSNTEAFF. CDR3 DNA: TGCGCCAGCAGGAGGCACCAAAGCAACACTGAAGCTTTCTTT. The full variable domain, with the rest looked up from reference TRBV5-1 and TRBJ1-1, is KAGVTQTPRYLIKTRGQQVTLSCSPISGHRSVSWYQQTPGQGLQFLFEYFSETQRNKGNFPGRFSGRQFSNSRSEMNVSTLELGDSALYLCASRRHQSNTEAFFGQGTRLTVV.

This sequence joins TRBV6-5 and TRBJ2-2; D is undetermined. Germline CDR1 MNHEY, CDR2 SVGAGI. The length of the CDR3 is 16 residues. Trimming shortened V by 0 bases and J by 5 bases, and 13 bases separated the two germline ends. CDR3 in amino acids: CASSYSLSTMTGELFF. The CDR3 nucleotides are TGTGCCAGCAGTTACTCGTTGAGCACCATGACCGGGGAGCTGTTTTTT.

DNA for the CDR3: TGTGCCAGCAGTTCGGGAGTCAGGGGTATCTCCACTGAAGCTTTCTTT. Translation: CASSSGVRGISTEAFF. The V gene is TRBV28, the J gene TRBJ1-1; weak D call: TRBD1 (6 bases). V was trimmed by 4 bases and J by 4 bases, leaving 19 bases between them. CDR1 is MDHEN, CDR2 SYDVKM, per germline. This CDR3 comprises 16 residues.

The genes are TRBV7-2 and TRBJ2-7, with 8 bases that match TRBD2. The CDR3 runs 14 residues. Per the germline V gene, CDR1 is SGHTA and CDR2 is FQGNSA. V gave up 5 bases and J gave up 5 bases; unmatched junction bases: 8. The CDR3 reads CASSPRTSSHEQYF. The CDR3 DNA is TGTGCCAGCAGCCCACGGACTAGCAGCCACGAGCAGTACTTC.

The CDR3 reads CASSLGFGGTSYEQYF. CDR3 DNA: TGTGCCAGCAGCTTAGGATTCGGCGGAACCTCCTACGAGCAGTACTTC. This rearrangement joins TRBV7-2 to TRBJ2-7; D gene unclear. The CDR3 consists of 16 residues. CDR1 and CDR2 from the germline V gene are SGHTA and FQGNSA. V lost 1 base and J lost 0, with 13 bases in between.

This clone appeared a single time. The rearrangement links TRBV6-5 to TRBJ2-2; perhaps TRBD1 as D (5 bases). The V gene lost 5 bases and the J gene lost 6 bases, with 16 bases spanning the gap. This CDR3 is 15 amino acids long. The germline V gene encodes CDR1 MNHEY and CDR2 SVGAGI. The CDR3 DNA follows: TGTGCCAGCAGTCCTAACCCAAGGGGTGCCGGGGAGCTGTTTTTT. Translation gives CASSPNPRGAGELFF.

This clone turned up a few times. The CDR3: CASSEGTSGGAGDTQYF. The CDR3 DNA sequence: TGTGCCAGCAGTGAAGGCACTAGCGGGGGGGCCGGAGATACGCAGTATTTT. The chain employs TRBV6-1 and TRBJ2-3; 13 bases are shared with TRBD2. CDR1 MNHNS and CDR2 SASEGT come from the germline V gene. The CDR3 totals 17 residues. Trimming took 1 base from V and 5 from J; bases not matched to a gene: 6.

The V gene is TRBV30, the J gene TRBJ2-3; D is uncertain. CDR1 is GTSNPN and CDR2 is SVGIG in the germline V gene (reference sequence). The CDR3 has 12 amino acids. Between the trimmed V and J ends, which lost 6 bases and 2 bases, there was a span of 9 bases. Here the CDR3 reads CACTALTDTQYF. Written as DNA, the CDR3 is TGTGCCTGTACGGCCCTCACAGATACGCAGTATTTT.

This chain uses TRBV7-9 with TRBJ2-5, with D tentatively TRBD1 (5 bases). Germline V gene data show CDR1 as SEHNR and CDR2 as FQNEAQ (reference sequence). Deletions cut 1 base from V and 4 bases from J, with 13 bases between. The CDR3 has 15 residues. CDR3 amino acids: CASSLVVDSIETQYF. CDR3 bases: TGTGCCAGCAGCTTAGTGGTTGACAGTATAGAGACCCAGTACTTC.

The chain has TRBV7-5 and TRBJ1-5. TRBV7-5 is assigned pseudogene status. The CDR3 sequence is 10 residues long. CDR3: CAKRRAPQHF. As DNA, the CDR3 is TGTGCGAAAAGGCGTGCGCCCCAGCATTTT.

This CDR3 reads CASSYSNRGKYEQYF. The CDR3 DNA sequence: TGTGCCAGCAGTTACTCGAACAGGGGAAAGTACGAGCAGTACTTC. This chain uses TRBV6-5 with TRBJ2-7, with 7 bases lining up with TRBD1. Germline V gene sequence: CDR1 MNHEY, CDR2 SVGAGI. V lost 0 bases and J lost 4; bases outside the gene matches: 6. This CDR3 is built from 15 residues.

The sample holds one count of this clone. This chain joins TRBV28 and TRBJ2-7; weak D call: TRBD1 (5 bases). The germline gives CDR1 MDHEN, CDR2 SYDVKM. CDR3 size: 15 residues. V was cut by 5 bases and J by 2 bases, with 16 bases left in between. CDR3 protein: CASSAIWTTTYEQYF. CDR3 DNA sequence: TGTGCCAGCAGTGCGATCTGGACAACAACCTACGAGCAGTACTTC.